This is a list of T cell receptor beta chains from one sample in a study of blood T cell repertoires in COVID-19. Using immunoSEQ multiplex PCR, the repertoire was profiled, and TCRdb retains in-frame clones only, with some absent. The table lists 50,000 or so clones, approximately 86% of them singletons. Sequencing was done on a sample of peripheral blood. These receptors were collected from a man aged 35-49 years with acute or convalescent COVID-19. Each CDR3 is given with its conserved first and last residue. The order of the fields is V gene, J gene, D gene, clone size, CDR3 protein, CDR3 DNA. A D gene is named only where the DNA matches it firmly. For some rows the clone size is stated as once, few or many, or as a class when expanded; others skip it.

>TRBV19|TRBJ1-3|TRBD1|NA
CASPGQGAGGNTIYF
TGTGCCAGTCCGGGGCAGGGGGCTGGTGGAAACACCATATATTTT
>TRBV5-5|TRBJ2-6|NA|NA
CASSPAGGANVLTF
TGTGCCAGCAGCCCTGCGGGGGGGGCCAACGTCCTGACTTTC
>TRBV3-1/TRBV3-2|TRBJ1-4|TRBD1|NA
CASSQAWQGDEKLFF
TGTGCCAGCAGCCAAGCGTGGCAGGGGGATGAAAAACTGTTTTTT
>TRBV5-1|TRBJ1-2|NA|few
CASSLTGEGYTF
TGCGCCAGCAGCTTGACGGGGGAAGGCTACACCTTC
>TRBV29-1|TRBJ2-3|TRBD1|few
CRGQSTDTQYF
TGCAGGGGACAGAGCACAGATACGCAGTATTTT
>TRBV30|TRBJ1-6|NA|NA
CAWKQFESSYNSPLHF
TGTGCCTGGAAACAGTTTGAAAGCTCCTATAATTCACCCCTCCACTTT
>TRBV21-1|TRBJ2-7|NA|NA
CASRLTSGRDYWPYEQYF
TGTGCCAGCAGACTCACTAGCGGGAGAGATTATTGGCCCTACGAGCAGTACTTC
>TRBV3-1/TRBV3-2|TRBJ1-2|NA|few
CASSPGLQIGYTF
TGTGCCAGCAGCCCGGGACTCCAAATTGGCTACACCTTC
>TRBV24-1|TRBJ1-5|NA|once
CAVSAGAHQPQHF
TGTGCCGTCTCGGCGGGGGCCCATCAGCCCCAGCATTTT
>TRBV7-2|TRBJ2-3|NA|once
CASSFPGTDTQYF
TGTGCCAGCAGCTTTCCCGGGACAGATACGCAGTATTTT
>TRBV14|TRBJ2-7|NA|NA
CASSRGQGGAYEQYF
TGTGCCAGCAGCCGAGGCCAGGGTGGGGCCTACGAGCAGTACTTC
>TRBV13|TRBJ2-7|TRBD2|NA
CASRPSGRDEQYF
TGTGCCAGCAGACCTAGCGGGAGAGACGAGCAGTACTTC
>TRBV6-5|TRBJ1-1|NA|NA
CASTDRDTNTEAFF
TGTGCCAGCACCGACCGGGATACTAACACTGAAGCTTTCTTT
>TRBV3-1/TRBV3-2|TRBJ1-5|TRBD1|NA
CASSLGQGRDNQPQHF
TGTGCCAGCAGCCTGGGACAGGGACGCGACAATCAGCCCCAGCATTTT
>TRBV12-3/TRBV12-4|TRBJ1-2|TRBD1|NA
CASSSRGDYGYTF
TGTGCCAGCAGTTCCAGGGGGGACTATGGCTACACCTTC
>TRBV29-1|TRBJ2-7|NA|NA
CSVVSEPKSGQYF
TGCAGCGTTGTGTCGGAACCCAAATCGGGGCAGTACTTC
>TRBV19|TRBJ1-5|NA|few
CASSMEAVNQPQHF
TGTGCCAGTAGTATGGAGGCAGTTAATCAGCCCCAGCATTTT
>TRBV24-1|TRBJ2-5|NA|medium-sized
CATSDPPMGGQETQYF
TGTGCCACCAGTGATCCCCCCATGGGGGGCCAAGAGACCCAGTACTTC
>TRBV7-7|TRBJ2-3|NA|few
CASSLGRATDTQYF
TGTGCCAGCAGCTTAGGGAGGGCCACAGATACGCAGTATTTT
>TRBV11-3|TRBJ1-1|NA|NA
CASSLGVGTEAFF
TGTGCCAGCAGCTTAGGAGTTGGCACTGAAGCTTTCTTT
>TRBV24-1|TRBJ1-5|NA|NA
CATRGEDSNQPQHF
TGTGCCACCAGGGGGGAGGATAGCAATCAGCCCCAGCATTTT
>TRBV6-5|TRBJ1-2|NA|NA
CASSPPQGRSYTF
TGTGCCAGCAGTCCCCCACAGGGTCGGAGCTACACCTTC
>TRBV2|TRBJ2-3|TRBD2|NA
CASSDPGLAAGDTQYF
TGTGCCAGCAGTGACCCTGGACTAGCGGCGGGGGATACGCAGTATTTT
>TRBV3-1/TRBV3-2|TRBJ2-1|TRBD2|NA
CASSHRAGGPSGNEQFF
TGTGCCAGCAGCCATAGAGCGGGAGGGCCAAGTGGGAATGAGCAGTTCTTC